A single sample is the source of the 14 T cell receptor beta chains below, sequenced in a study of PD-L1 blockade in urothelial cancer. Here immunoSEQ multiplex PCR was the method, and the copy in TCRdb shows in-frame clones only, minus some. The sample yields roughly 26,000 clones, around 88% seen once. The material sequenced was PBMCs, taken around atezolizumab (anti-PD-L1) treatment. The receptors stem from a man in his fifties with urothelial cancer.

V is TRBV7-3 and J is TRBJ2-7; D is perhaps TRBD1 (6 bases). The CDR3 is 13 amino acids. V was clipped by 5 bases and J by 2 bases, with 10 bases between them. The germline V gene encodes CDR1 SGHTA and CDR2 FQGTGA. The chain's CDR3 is CASSLNRAYEQYF. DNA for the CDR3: TGTGCCAGCAGCCTGAACAGGGCCTACGAGCAGTACTTC.

The chain's CDR3 is CASSEAGANTEAFF. CDR3 coding DNA: TGCGCCAGCAGTGAGGCAGGGGCGAACACTGAAGCTTTCTTT. The rearrangement uses TRBV10-1 and TRBJ1-1, with a possible D match to TRBD1 (6 bases). Germline values: CDR1 WNHNN, CDR2 SYGVQD (reference sequence). Trimming cost V 2 bases and J 1 base, with 8 bases left between them. The CDR3 has 14 residues.

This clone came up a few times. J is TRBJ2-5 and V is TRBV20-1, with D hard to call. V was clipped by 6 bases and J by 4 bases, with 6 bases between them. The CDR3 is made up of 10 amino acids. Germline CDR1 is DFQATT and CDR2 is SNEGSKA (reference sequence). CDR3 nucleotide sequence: TGCAGTGCCCCCCGAGAGACCCAGTACTTC. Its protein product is CSAPRETQYF.

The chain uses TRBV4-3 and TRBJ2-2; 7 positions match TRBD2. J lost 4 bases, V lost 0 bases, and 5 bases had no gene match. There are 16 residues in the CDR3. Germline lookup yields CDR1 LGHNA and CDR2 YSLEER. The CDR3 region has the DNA TGCGCCAGCAGCCAAGAGGGCGGGAGTATCACCGGGGAGCTGTTTTTT. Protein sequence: CASSQEGGSITGELFF.

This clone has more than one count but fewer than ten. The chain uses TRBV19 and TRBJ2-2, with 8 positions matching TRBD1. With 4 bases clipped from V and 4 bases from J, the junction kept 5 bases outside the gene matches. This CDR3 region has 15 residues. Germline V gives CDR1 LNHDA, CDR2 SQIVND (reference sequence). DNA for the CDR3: TGTGCCAGTAGTACGGACAGGGCACCCACCGGGGAGCTGTTTTTT. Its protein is CASSTDRAPTGELFF.

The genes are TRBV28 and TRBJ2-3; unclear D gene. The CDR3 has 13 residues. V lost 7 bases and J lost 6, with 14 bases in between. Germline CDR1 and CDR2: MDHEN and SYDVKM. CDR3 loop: CASTWSVADTQYF. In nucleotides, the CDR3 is TGTGCCAGCACCTGGAGTGTGGCCGATACGCAGTATTTT.

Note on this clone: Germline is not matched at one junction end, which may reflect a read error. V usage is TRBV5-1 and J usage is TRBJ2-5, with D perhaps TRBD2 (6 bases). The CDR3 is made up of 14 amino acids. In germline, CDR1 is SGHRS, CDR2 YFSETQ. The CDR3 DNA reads TGCGCCAGCCGCTTCCGGGAGTACCAAGAGACCCAGTACTTC. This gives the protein CASRFREYQETQYF.

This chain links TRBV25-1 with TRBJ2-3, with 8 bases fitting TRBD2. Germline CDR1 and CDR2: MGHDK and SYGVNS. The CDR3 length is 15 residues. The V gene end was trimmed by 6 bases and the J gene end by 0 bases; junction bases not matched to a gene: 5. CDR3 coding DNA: TGTGCCAGCAGCGGGGGGGCAATTAGCACAGATACGCAGTATTTT. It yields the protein CASSGGAISTDTQYF. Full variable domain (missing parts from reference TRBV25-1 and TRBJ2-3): EADIYQTPRYLVIGTGKKITLECSQTMGHDKMYWYQQDPGMELHLIHYSYGVNSTEKGDLSSESTVSRIRTEHFPLTLESARPSHTSQYLCASSGGAISTDTQYFGPGTRLTVL.

The CDR3 nucleotides are TGTGCCAGCAGTCGCAGGGCAAATGAGCAGTTCTTC. Encoded protein: CASSRRANEQFF. The gene calls are TRBV11-2 and TRBJ2-1; D is perhaps TRBD1 (5 bases). V lost 6 bases and J 7 bases, leaving 10 bases between the germline ends. This CDR3 has 12 amino acids. The germline gives CDR1 SGHAT, CDR2 FQNNGV. Complete variable domain (other parts from reference TRBV11-2 and TRBJ2-1): EAGVAQSPRYKIIEKRQSVAFWCNPISGHATLYWYQQILGQGPKLLIQFQNNGVVDDSQLPKDRFSAERLKGVDSTLKIQPAKLEDSAVYLCASSRRANEQFFGPGTRLTVL.

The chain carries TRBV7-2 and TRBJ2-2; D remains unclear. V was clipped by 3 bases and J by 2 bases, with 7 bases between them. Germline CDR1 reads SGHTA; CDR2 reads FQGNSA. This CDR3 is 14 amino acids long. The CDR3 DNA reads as TGTGCCAGCAGCTTTCAGATAAACACCGGGGAGCTGTTTTTT. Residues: CASSFQINTGELFF.

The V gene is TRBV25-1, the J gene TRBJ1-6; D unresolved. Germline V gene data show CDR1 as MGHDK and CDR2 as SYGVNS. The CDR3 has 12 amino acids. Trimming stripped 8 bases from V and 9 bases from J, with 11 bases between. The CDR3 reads CASREQVSPLHF. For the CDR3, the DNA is TGTGCCAGCCGGGAGCAGGTTTCACCCCTCCACTTT.

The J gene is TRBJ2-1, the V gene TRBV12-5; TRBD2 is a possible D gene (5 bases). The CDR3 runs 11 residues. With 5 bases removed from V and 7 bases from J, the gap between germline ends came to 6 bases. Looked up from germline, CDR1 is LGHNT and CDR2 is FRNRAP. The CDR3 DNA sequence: TGTGCTAGTGGTCGGAGGAATGAGCAGTTCTTC. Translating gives CASGRRNEQFF.

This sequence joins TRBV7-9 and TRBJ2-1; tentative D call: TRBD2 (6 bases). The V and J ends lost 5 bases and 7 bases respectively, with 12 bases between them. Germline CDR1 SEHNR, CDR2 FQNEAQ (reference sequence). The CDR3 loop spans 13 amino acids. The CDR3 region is CASSPGGPNEQFF. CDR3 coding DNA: TGTGCCAGCAGCCCTGGAGGGCCGAATGAGCAGTTCTTC. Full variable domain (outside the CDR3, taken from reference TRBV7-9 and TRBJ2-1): DTGVSQNPRHKITKRGQNVTFRCDPISEHNRLYWYRQTLGQGPEFLTYFQNEAQLEKSRLLSDRFSAERPKGSFSTLEIQRTEQGDSAMYLCASSPGGPNEQFFGPGTRLTVL.

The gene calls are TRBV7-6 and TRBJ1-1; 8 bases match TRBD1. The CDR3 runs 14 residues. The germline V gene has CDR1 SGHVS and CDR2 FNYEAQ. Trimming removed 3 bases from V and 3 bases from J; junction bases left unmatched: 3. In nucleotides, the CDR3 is TGTGCCAGCAGCTTGGGACAGGCCCACACTGAAGCTTTCTTT. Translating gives CASSLGQAHTEAFF.